These 22 T cell receptor beta chains came from one sample sequenced in a study of blood T cell repertoires in COVID-19. Clones were sequenced by immunoSEQ multiplex PCR, and TCRdb holds only the in-frame ones, with some missing. The sample carries around 240,000 clones, just under 85% recorded once. What was sequenced was peripheral blood. The receptors originated from a woman at least 80 years old with acute or convalescent COVID-19.

The chain employs TRBV7-6 and TRBJ2-7, with 10 nucleotides matching TRBD2. Per the germline V gene, CDR1 is SGHVS and CDR2 is FNYEAQ. The CDR3 spans 14 residues. The ends lost 5 bases at V and 2 bases at J; junction bases unmatched: 3. The CDR3 loop reads CASSALAGAYEQYF. The DNA of the CDR3 is TGTGCCAGCAGCGCTCTAGCGGGGGCCTACGAGCAGTACTTC.

This clone has only a few counts. The chain combines TRBV7-2 with TRBJ2-2; tentative D call: TRBD2 (5 bases). Germline V gene data show CDR1 as SGHTA and CDR2 as FQGNSA. The CDR3 extends over 17 amino acids. The V gene lost 5 bases and the J gene lost 1 base, with 17 bases spanning the gap. In DNA, the CDR3 is TGTGCCAGCAGCCCCCATGCCGCAACTAGGAACACCGGGGAGCTGTTTTTT. Protein product: CASSPHAATRNTGELFF.

The chain has TRBV27 and TRBJ2-1, with 9 nucleotides matching TRBD2. Germline-derived CDR1 and CDR2 are MNHEY and SMNVEV (reference sequence). The CDR3 loop spans 14 amino acids. Germline trimming cut 6 bases from V and 4 bases from J; bases unmatched to any gene: 4. The CDR3 region has the DNA TGTGCCAGCAGAGCGCGGGAGGGGTACAATGAGCAGTTCTTC. Its translation: CASRAREGYNEQFF.

The V gene is TRBV9, the J gene TRBJ2-7; TRBD1 is a possible D gene (5 bases). Trimming left V 5 bases short and J 6 bases short, with 15 bases between. The CDR3 totals 13 residues. The germline gives CDR1 SGDLS, CDR2 YYNGEE. CDR3 region: CASSGAWGGEQYF. For the CDR3, the DNA is TGTGCCAGCAGTGGGGCTTGGGGCGGCGAGCAGTACTTC.

The chain uses TRBV27 and TRBJ2-1; D gene uncertain. CDR1 is MNHEY, CDR2 SMNVEV, per germline (reference sequence). The CDR3 consists of 13 residues. V lost 6 bases to trimming and J lost 8 bases, with 14 bases between them. The CDR3 here is CASSRPPLYEQFF. In DNA form, the CDR3 reads TGTGCCAGCAGCCGTCCCCCCCTATATGAGCAGTTCTTC.

V and J are TRBV27 and TRBJ1-2, with 7 bases lining up with TRBD1. This CDR3 has 15 amino acids. The germline V gene has CDR1 MNHEY and CDR2 SMNVEV (reference sequence). V gave up 6 bases and J gave up 4 bases; unmatched junction bases: 11. In DNA, the CDR3 is TGTGCCAGCAGGAAAGGACAGGCCCCTATCTATGGCTACACCTTC. Protein: CASRKGQAPIYGYTF.

This sequence joins TRBV6-1 and TRBJ2-4; possible D gene TRBD1, 5 bases. The germline gives CDR1 MNHNS, CDR2 SASEGT. The CDR3 consists of 18 residues. V lost 2 bases and J lost 0, with 17 bases in between. The CDR3: CASSEYPTPGSAKNIQYF. The CDR3 bases are TGTGCCAGCAGTGAATACCCCACCCCAGGGTCAGCCAAAAACATTCAGTACTTC.

The rearrangement uses TRBV7-2 and TRBJ2-2; D call uncertain. Looked up from germline, CDR1 is SGHTA and CDR2 is FQGNSA. The CDR3 extends over 14 amino acids. V was trimmed by 3 bases and J by 0 bases, leaving 5 bases between them. This chain's CDR3 is CASSFFSNTGELFF. CDR3 sequence (DNA): TGTGCCAGCAGCTTTTTCTCGAACACCGGGGAGCTGTTTTTT.

The CDR3 bases are TGTGCCAGCAGTTACTCGACTAGGGCGGGGGCGCCCCTCCACTTT. Translating gives CASSYSTRAGAPLHF. The J gene is TRBJ1-6, the V gene TRBV6-5; D is perhaps TRBD1 (6 bases). Germline values: CDR1 MNHEY, CDR2 SVGAGI. The CDR3 extends over 15 amino acids. Trimming removed 0 bases at V and 13 bases at J, with 16 bases between.

The rearrangement joins TRBV3-1 (or the pseudogene TRBV3-2) to TRBJ1-1; 8 bases align to TRBD1. Unmatched junction bases numbered 2, after V lost 4 bases and J lost 1 base. The CDR3 spans 14 residues. Germline CDR1 LGHDT, CDR2 YNNKEL (reference sequence). The CDR3 spells CASSRQGWNTEAFF. The CDR3 DNA reads as TGTGCCAGCAGCCGACAGGGGTGGAACACTGAAGCTTTCTTT.

In the case of this clone: The same CDR3 arises from other DNA sequences in this sample as well. This sequence joins TRBV2 and TRBJ1-4, with a tentative D call TRBD1 (5 bases). Trimming left V 2 bases short and J 8 bases short, with 9 bases between. This CDR3 comprises 13 residues. The germline CDR1 and CDR2 sequences are SNHLY and FYNNEI. CDR3 sequence: CASSEQGREKLFF. CDR3 sequence (DNA): TGTGCCAGCAGTGAACAGGGTCGAGAAAAACTGTTTTTT. The full variable domain, with the rest looked up from reference TRBV2 and TRBJ1-4, is EPEVTQTPSHQVTQMGQEVILRCVPISNHLYFYWYRQILGQKVEFLVSFYNNEISEKSEIFDDQFSVERPDGSNFTLKIRSTKLEDSAMYFCASSEQGREKLFFGSGTQLSVL.

This chain joins TRBV7-9 and TRBJ2-5; 7 bases fit TRBD2. Germline CDR1 and CDR2: SEHNR and FQNEAQ (reference sequence). The CDR3 has 14 residues. V dropped 3 bases and J dropped 2; count of bases not matched to a gene: 3. As DNA, the CDR3 is TGTGCCAGCAGCTTCCGGGAGGCACAAGAGACCCAGTACTTC. This gives the protein CASSFREAQETQYF.

In its sample, this clone was seen a few times. This chain links TRBV27 with TRBJ2-3, with D tentatively TRBD1 (5 bases). The V end lost 3 bases, the J end lost 0 bases, and 13 bases lay between the germline ends. Looked up from germline, CDR1 is MNHEY and CDR2 is SMNVEV (reference sequence). This CDR3 spans 16 amino acids. DNA of the CDR3: TGTGCCAGCAGTTTGTACAGGTTATCTAGCACAGATACGCAGTATTTT. It is translated as CASSLYRLSSTDTQYF.

This chain joins TRBV25-1 and TRBJ1-2, with 10 bases lining up with TRBD1. The CDR3 totals 13 residues. The ends lost 7 bases at V and 7 bases at J; junction bases unmatched: 6. Looked up from germline, CDR1 is MGHDK and CDR2 is SYGVNS. The CDR3 loop is CASNRQGAPGYTF. The CDR3 bases are TGTGCCAGCAACAGACAGGGGGCGCCTGGCTACACCTTC.

The rearrangement links TRBV5-1 to TRBJ2-2, with a possible D match to TRBD2 (6 bases). The germline V gene has CDR1 SGHRS and CDR2 YFSETQ. V dropped 5 bases and J dropped 6 bases, with 14 bases sitting between them. This CDR3 has 14 amino acids. CDR3 in DNA: TGCGCCAGCAGTTCTGGGCGGGGTCCCGGGGAGCTGTTTTTT. This translates into CASSSGRGPGELFF.

This chain uses TRBV4-2 with TRBJ2-6; possible D gene TRBD1, 6 bases. The germline V gene encodes CDR1 LGHNA and CDR2 YNFKEQ. V was pared by 0 bases and J by 3 bases, with 12 bases between. The CDR3 totals 17 residues. CDR3 in amino acids: CASSQDHRVSGANVLTF. The CDR3 nucleotides read TGTGCCAGCAGCCAAGACCACAGGGTTAGTGGGGCCAACGTCCTGACTTTC.

In its sample, this clone was seen once. The chain uses TRBV5-5 and TRBJ2-1; D might be TRBD1 (6 bases). The CDR3 covers 18 residues. CDR1 SGHKS and CDR2 YYEKEE come from the germline V gene (reference sequence). The V end lost 1 base, the J end lost 5 bases, and 22 bases lay between the germline ends. CDR3 DNA: TGTGCCAGCAGCTTGTTTATCAGGGGCCCCAGGATGGACAATGAGCAGTTCTTC. Its translation: CASSLFIRGPRMDNEQFF. Based on the CDR3 plus reference TRBV5-5 and TRBJ2-1, the full variable domain is DAGVTQSPTHLIKTRGQQVTLRCSPISGHKSVSWYQQVLGQGPQFIFQYYEKEERGRGNFPDRFSARQFPNYSSELNVNALLLGDSALYLCASSLFIRGPRMDNEQFFGPGTRLTVL.

The genes are TRBV7-2 and TRBJ2-3; the match to TRBD2 covers 9 bases. CDR3 length: 17 residues. CDR1 is SGHTA, CDR2 FQGNSA, per germline. Unmatched junction bases numbered 12, after V lost 4 bases and J lost 4 bases. CDR3 DNA: TGTGCCAGCAGCTGGGGCGGGAGGGCCCGAAAAGCAGATACGCAGTATTTT. Its translation is CASSWGGRARKADTQYF.

This chain uses TRBV5-4 with TRBJ2-5, with 12 nucleotides matching TRBD2. V was pared by 2 bases and J by 4 bases, with 9 bases of the junction left unmatched. The CDR3 contains 17 residues. Germline V gives CDR1 SGHNT, CDR2 YYREEE (reference sequence). The CDR3 region has the DNA TGTGCCAGCAGCTTATGGCTAGCGGGGGGGTCGGTAGAGACCCAGTACTTC. It encodes CASSLWLAGGSVETQYF.

This chain uses TRBV10-3 with TRBJ2-7, with 7 bases matching TRBD1. CDR3 length: 14 residues. The V gene end was trimmed by 6 bases and the J gene end by 6 bases; junction bases not matched to a gene: 11. CDR1 and CDR2 from the germline V gene are ENHRY and SYGVKD. The CDR3 DNA reads as TGTGCCATCAGGAGGGGGACAGCAACCAGCGAGCAGTACTTC. Protein: CAIRRGTATSEQYF.

The rearrangement joins TRBV7-9 to TRBJ1-1; 7 nucleotides line up with TRBD1. CDR3 size: 15 residues. Trimming at V came to 5 bases and at J to 0 bases, leaving 6 bases not matched to a gene. CDR1 and CDR2 from the germline V gene are SEHNR and FQNEAQ (reference sequence). Here the CDR3 DNA reads TGTGCCAGCAGCCGGGGACAGCCAATGAACACTGAAGCTTTCTTT. This sequence encodes CASSRGQPMNTEAFF.

This chain links TRBV10-3 with TRBJ1-1; the match to TRBD1 covers 7 bases. Germline CDR1 is ENHRY and CDR2 is SYGVKD. The V and J ends lost 4 bases and 1 base, in that order; junction bases with no gene match: 0. The CDR3 extends over 13 amino acids. The CDR3, as DNA: TGTGCCATCAGTGGGACAGGGAACACTGAAGCTTTCTTT. Encoded protein: CAISGTGNTEAFF.